This is a list of T cell receptor beta chains from one sample in a study of T-cell reconstitution after alpha-beta-depleted transplantation in children. TCRdb processed the PCR reads anew with MiXCR; each CDR3 protein has one entry. The data show about a million distinct CDR3 sequences, roughly 29% seen once. The source was PBMCs, mostly from graft donor cells, collected 360 days after TCRalphabeta/CD19-depleted stem cell transplant. These receptors were collected from a boy in the first two years of life who had a stem cell transplant for SCID, so the T cells may come from the graft donor. The CDR3 runs from the conserved cysteine through the conserved F or W.

len	v_gene	j_gene	CDR3aa
13	TRBV6-1	TRBJ2-2	CASSPQDTKELFF
17	TRBV5-5	TRBJ2-7	CASSLVSGTVSSYEQYF
13	TRBV5-1	TRBJ1-1	CASSRTGYPEAFF
14	TRBV20-1	TRBJ2-1	CSAVGGLSYNEQFF
14	TRBV5-5	TRBJ2-3	CASSPGFRDRTQYF
16	TRBV5-8	TRBJ2-7	CASSPYLSRSVYEQYF
22	TRBV5-4	TRBJ1-6	CASSLSTGVLGEYDGRNSPLHF
17	TRBV4-1	TRBJ1-6	CASSQNSLGSYNSPLHF
16	TRBV13	TRBJ1-1	CASSLHWTGGNTEAFF
15	TRBV6-1	TRBJ2-1	CASRLGQGGHNEQFF
16	TRBV12-3/TRBV12-4	TRBJ2-3	CASRIISPTGSDTQYF
19	TRBV6-2/TRBV6-3	TRBJ2-7	CASSSLGRGAPGNPYEQYF
15	TRBV12-3/TRBV12-4	TRBJ2-3	CASSLPAGGPDTQYF
14	TRBV29-1	TRBJ2-7	CSVRGGHGLYEQYF
16	TRBV28	TRBJ2-5	CASSLGPQLYQETQYF
17	TRBV9	TRBJ2-3	CASSVGLAGEPTDTQYF
15	TRBV20-1	TRBJ2-1	CSARGAGASYNEQFF
13	TRBV27	TRBJ2-1	CASEGGADNEQFF
14	TRBV29-1	TRBJ2-1	CSVVSWGRHNEQFF
14	TRBV7-3	TRBJ2-7	CASSPIGPPLEQYF
13	TRBV5-1	TRBJ1-1	CASRPSPNTEAFF
17	TRBV3-1	TRBJ2-1	CASSQDFPLAGVNEQFF
14	TRBV5-1	TRBJ2-7	CASTSIGGPYEQYF
15	TRBV21-1	TRBJ1-5	CASILGHTMGQPQHF
13	TRBV20-1	TRBJ2-7	CSARARGAHEQYF
15	TRBV3-1	TRBJ1-2	CASSHEMDSFYGYTF
15	TRBV18	TRBJ2-3	CASSPPLAGADTQYF
15	TRBV20-1	TRBJ2-4	CSARDPGTAKNIQYF
14	TRBV2	TRBJ1-2	CASRQGRLNDGYTF
13	TRBV2	TRBJ1-1	CASSHGETGNAFF
13	TRBV20-1	TRBJ2-5	CSATFIFRETQYF
14	TRBV20-1	TRBJ2-5	CSARDGTGQETQYF
15	TRBV10-3	TRBJ2-3	CAISAAGLGTDTQYF
13	TRBV7-9	TRBJ2-5	CASRRDHQETQYF
16	TRBV20-1	TRBJ2-4	CSAGGPQGWDGNIQYF
18	TRBV7-8	TRBJ2-3	CASSFSGGALRSTDTQYF
11	TRBV12-3/TRBV12-4	TRBJ2-4	CASSGQGIQYF
16	TRBV6-5	TRBJ2-5	CASSYLRGSEQETQYF
13	TRBV9	TRBJ2-3	CASSVTTGFSQYF
16	TRBV11-1	TRBJ1-3	CASSLGLGTGGNTIYF
16	TRBV4-1	TRBJ2-1	CASSQGIAGSYNEQFF
15	TRBV28	TRBJ2-4	CASSRGPGIKNIQYF
15	TRBV20-1	TRBJ1-2	CSAQGDRPTAYGYTF
15	TRBV28	TRBJ1-5	CASSLTGLRNQPQHF
14	TRBV5-1	TRBJ2-7	CASTARGDSYEQYF
15	TRBV7-9	TRBJ1-2	CASSLAAFPRSGYTF
15	TRBV4-1	TRBJ2-7	CASSQEALTTYEQYF
18	TRBV20-1	TRBJ2-1	CSARLLGLAGGPYNEQFF
14	TRBV5-1	TRBJ1-6	CASSLDGRNSPLHF
15	TRBV7-3	TRBJ2-5	CASSSGLAVKETQYF